This T cell receptor (beta chain) originates from a study of early T cells in non-severe SARS-CoV-2 infection. The length of the CDR3 is 11 residues. Trimming took 1 base from V and 7 from J, leaving 4 bases between them. From germline, CDR1 is ENHRY and CDR2 SYGVKD. cDNA molecules, individually, were tagged with unique molecular identifiers. TCRdb analysed the 5' RACE reads with MiXCR anew, one entry per CDR3 protein. This sample has under 65,000 distinct CDR3 sequences, with around 12% found just once. The genes are TRBV10-3 and TRBJ1-2, with no clear D. Sequencing was carried out using whole blood. The sequence came from an adult who was a healthcare worker with PCR-confirmed SARS-CoV-2 infection or an uninfected control (not recorded which). The CDR3 reads CAISELGGYTF. CDR3 DNA: TGTGCCATCAGTGAGTTAGGTGGCTACACCTTC.